This TCR beta chain emerged from a study of molecular identifiers for immune sequencing clone quantification. In the study overall: Split five ways in replicates, RNA from about 20,000 or 100,000 naive CD8 cells had four portions sequenced. Study findings and constraints: The share of molecules held by clones above 20 RNA copies was over 97% in effector cells and under 1% in naive cells.

For bulk TCR libraries, previously described methods and listed TCR primers were used. TCRdb ran MiXCR on the PCR reads and lists one entry per CDR3 protein. The table records about 320,000 distinct CDR3 sequences, around 21% of them present only once. This clonotype was counted ten times or more. Its cognate antigen is unknown. The CDR3 has 14 amino acids. The germline V gene encodes CDR1 MDHEN and CDR2 SYDVKM. Trimming left V 1 base short and J 6 bases short, with 9 bases between. The genes are TRBV28 and TRBJ2-2; tentative D call: TRBD2 (5 bases). Sequencing used naive CD8+ T cells from blood, with Jurkat cell RNA spiked in. The subset: FACS-sorted CD8+CD4-CCR7+CD45RA+ naive T cells. This receptor was identified in a human donor in good health. Some libraries in this study had Jurkat cell RNA spiked in. CDR3 protein: CASSLSGRSGELFF. The CDR3 DNA reads as TGTGCCAGCAGTTTATCGGGAAGGTCCGGGGAGCTGTTTTTT.